The next 3 T cell receptor beta chains were all read from a single sample in a study of T cells in Graves' hyperthyroidism and ophthalmopathy. Researchers amplified the TCR beta CDR3 regions from RNA transcripts. HTBI primers drove first-round RT-PCR of the TCR CDR3. From the multiplex PCR reads, TCRdb called clonotypes with MiXCR, one entry per CDR3 protein. The data show some 350,000 distinct CDR3 sequences, with around 25% seen just once and 73% held by the top ten. Sequencing input: blood. All receptors come from a man aged 45 to 65 with Graves' hyperthyroidism.

This clonotype has a handful of counts. This chain connects TRBV28 to TRBJ2-1; 10 bases agree with TRBD2. Looked up from germline, CDR1 is MDHEN and CDR2 is SYDVKM. Trimming took 6 bases from V and 8 from J; bases not matched to a gene: 10. This CDR3 spans 15 amino acids. The CDR3 spells CASSIASGSGDEQFF. CDR3 sequence (DNA): TGTGCCAGCAGCATCGCTAGCGGGAGTGGGGATGAGCAGTTCTTC.

The chain employs TRBV27 and TRBJ2-3; D uncertain. V was clipped by 9 bases and J by 8 bases, with 21 bases between them. The germline V gene encodes CDR1 MNHEY and CDR2 SMNVEV (reference sequence). The CDR3 totals 14 residues. The CDR3 nucleotides are TGTGCCAGTTCCTTTTCCCGACCCCCCGGTACGCAGTATTTT. Protein: CASSFSRPPGTQYF.

This clonotype was seen a handful of times. The chain is built from TRBV13 and TRBJ2-1; D is possibly TRBD2 (5 bases). The CDR3 consists of 15 residues. The V end was cut by 2 bases, the J end by 0 bases, with 8 bases between. Germline CDR1 and CDR2: PRHDT and FYEKMQ (reference sequence). The CDR3 region is CASSLRTLSYNEQFF. CDR3 in DNA: TGTGCCAGCAGCTTAAGGACTCTCTCCTACAATGAGCAGTTCTTC.